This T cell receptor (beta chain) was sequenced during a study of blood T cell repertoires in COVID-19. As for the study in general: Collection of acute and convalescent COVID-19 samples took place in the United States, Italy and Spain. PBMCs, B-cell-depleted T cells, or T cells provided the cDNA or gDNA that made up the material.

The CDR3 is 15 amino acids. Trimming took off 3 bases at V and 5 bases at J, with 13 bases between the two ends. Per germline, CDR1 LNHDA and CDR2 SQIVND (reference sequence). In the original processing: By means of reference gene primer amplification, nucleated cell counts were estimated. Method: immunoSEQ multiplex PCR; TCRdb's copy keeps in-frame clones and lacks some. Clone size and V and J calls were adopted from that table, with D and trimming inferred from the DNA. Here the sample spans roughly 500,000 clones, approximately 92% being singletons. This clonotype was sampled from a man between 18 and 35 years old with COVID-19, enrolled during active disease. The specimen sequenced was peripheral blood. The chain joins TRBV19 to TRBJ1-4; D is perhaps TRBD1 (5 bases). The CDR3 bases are TGTGCCAGTAGTATTAAGGGGCTCCAAAATGAAAAACTGTTTTTT. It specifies CASSIKGLQNEKLFF.